This TCR beta chain was obtained from a study of blood T cells in healthy people across ages. On the study more broadly: With template switching, about one barcoded beta molecule was captured per two T cells. Findings and limits, study-wide: CMV infection status of these donors was not known.

There are 14 residues in the CDR3. The germline V and J ends were trimmed by 7 bases and 0 bases, with 12 bases remaining between them. Germline loops: CDR1 SQVTM, CDR2 ANQGSEA. Every sample gave at least 6 micrograms of total RNA when it was extracted. Next came a second PCR, run for about 7 to 12 cycles, which used a sample-barcoded 5' primer along with a J-beta primer mix. In TCRdb, the 5' RACE reads were re-called with MiXCR into one record per CDR3 protein. The sample lists about 640,000 distinct CDR3 sequences, roughly 53% occurring once. This clonotype was seen a handful of times. Its matching antigen is unknown.

The V call is TRBV29-1, the J call TRBJ1-4, with a possible D match to TRBD1 (6 bases). Specimen: blood. This receptor was identified in a man aged 55 to 69 in good health. Written as DNA, the CDR3 is TGCAGCGCCCAGGGGTTCCCAACTAATGAAAAACTGTTTTTT. Translation gives CSAQGFPTNEKLFF.